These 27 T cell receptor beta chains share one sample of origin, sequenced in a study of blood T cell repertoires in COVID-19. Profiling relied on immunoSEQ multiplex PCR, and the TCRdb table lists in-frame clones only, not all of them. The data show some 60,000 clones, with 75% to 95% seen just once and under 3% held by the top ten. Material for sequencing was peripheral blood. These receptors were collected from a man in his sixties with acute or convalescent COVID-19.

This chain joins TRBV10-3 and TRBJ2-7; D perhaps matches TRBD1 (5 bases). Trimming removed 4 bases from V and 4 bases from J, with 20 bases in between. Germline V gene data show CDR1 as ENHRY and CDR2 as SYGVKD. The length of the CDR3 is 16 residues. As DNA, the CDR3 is TGTGCCATCAGTGGACAGCCGCCCAAGACAGCGTACGAGCAGTACTTC. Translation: CAISGQPPKTAYEQYF.

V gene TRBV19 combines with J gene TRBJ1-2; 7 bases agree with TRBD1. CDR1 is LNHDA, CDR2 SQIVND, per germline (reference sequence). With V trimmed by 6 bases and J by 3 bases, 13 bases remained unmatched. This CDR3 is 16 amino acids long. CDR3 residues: CASSPDRAWGYYGYTF. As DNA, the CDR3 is TGTGCCAGTAGCCCTGACAGGGCGTGGGGGTACTATGGCTACACCTTC.

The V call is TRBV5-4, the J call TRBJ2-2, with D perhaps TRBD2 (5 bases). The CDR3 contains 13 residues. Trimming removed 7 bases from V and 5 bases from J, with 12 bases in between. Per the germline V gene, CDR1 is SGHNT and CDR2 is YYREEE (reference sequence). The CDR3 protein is CASGRERTGELFF. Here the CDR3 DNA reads TGTGCCAGCGGGAGAGAGCGTACCGGGGAGCTGTTTTTT. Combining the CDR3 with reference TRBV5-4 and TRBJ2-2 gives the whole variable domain ETGVTQSPTHLIKTRGQQVTLRCSSQSGHNTVSWYQQALGQGPQFIFQYYREEENGRGNFPPRFSGLQFPNYSSELNVNALELDDSALYLCASGRERTGELFFGEGSRLTVL.

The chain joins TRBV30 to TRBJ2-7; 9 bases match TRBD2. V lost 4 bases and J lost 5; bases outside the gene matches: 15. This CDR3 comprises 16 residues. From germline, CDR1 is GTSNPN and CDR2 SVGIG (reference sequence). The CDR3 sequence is CAWNAGGGGRANEQYF. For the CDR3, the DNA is TGTGCCTGGAATGCCGGGGGAGGCGGGAGGGCCAACGAGCAGTACTTC. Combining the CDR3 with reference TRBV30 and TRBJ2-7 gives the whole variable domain SQTIHQWPATLVQPVGSPLSLECTVEGTSNPNLYWYRQAAGRGLQLLFYSVGIGQISSEVPQNLSASRPQDRQFILSSKKLLLSDSGFYLCAWNAGGGGRANEQYFGPGTRLTVT.

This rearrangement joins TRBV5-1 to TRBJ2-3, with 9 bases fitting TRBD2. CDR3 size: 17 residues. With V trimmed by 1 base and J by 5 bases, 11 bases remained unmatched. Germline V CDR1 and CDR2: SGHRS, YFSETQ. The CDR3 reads CASSLRGGRAGGDTQYF. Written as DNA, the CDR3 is TGCGCCAGCAGCTTGAGGGGCGGGAGGGCCGGTGGAGATACGCAGTATTTT. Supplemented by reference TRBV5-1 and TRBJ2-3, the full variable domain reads KAGVTQTPRYLIKTRGQQVTLSCSPISGHRSVSWYQQTPGQGLQFLFEYFSETQRNKGNFPGRFSGRQFSNSRSEMNVSTLELGDSALYLCASSLRGGRAGGDTQYFGPGTRLTVL.

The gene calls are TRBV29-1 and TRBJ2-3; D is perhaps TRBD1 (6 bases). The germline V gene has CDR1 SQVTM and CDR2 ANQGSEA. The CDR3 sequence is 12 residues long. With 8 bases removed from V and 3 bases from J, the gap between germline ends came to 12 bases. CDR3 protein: CSSRGATDTQYF. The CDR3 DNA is TGCAGCTCCAGGGGAGCGACAGATACGCAGTATTTT.

CDR3 region: CASSLMAGGNSPLHF. In DNA, the CDR3 is TGTGCCAGCAGTTTAATGGCAGGGGGAAATTCACCCCTCCACTTT. The chain joins TRBV27 to TRBJ1-6, with 7 bases fitting TRBD1. This CDR3 is built from 15 residues. Germline trimming cut 2 bases from V and 7 bases from J; bases unmatched to any gene: 5. CDR1 is MNHEY, CDR2 SMNVEV, per germline (reference sequence).

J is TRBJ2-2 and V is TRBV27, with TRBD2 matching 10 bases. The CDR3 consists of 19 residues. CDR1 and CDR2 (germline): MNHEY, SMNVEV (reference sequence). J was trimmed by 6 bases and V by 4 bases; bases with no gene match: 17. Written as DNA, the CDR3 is TGTGCCAGCAGTTCCCCCAGCGGGAGGGGGGCTGGGGGAGCCGGGGAGCTGTTTTTT. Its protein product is CASSSPSGRGAGGAGELFF.

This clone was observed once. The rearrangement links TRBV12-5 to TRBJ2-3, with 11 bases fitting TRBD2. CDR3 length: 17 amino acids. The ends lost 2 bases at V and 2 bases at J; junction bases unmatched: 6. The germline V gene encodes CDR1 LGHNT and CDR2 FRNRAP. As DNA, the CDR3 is TGTGCTAGTGGTTTGCGACTAGCGGGACCTTCCACAGATACGCAGTATTTT. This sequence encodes CASGLRLAGPSTDTQYF.

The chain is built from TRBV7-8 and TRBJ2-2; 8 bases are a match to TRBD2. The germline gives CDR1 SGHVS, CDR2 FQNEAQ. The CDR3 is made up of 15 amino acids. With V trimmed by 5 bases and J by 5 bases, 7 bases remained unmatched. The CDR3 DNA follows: TGTGCCAGCAGCCCGAGGACTAGCAGGACCGGGGAGCTGTTTTTT. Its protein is CASSPRTSRTGELFF.

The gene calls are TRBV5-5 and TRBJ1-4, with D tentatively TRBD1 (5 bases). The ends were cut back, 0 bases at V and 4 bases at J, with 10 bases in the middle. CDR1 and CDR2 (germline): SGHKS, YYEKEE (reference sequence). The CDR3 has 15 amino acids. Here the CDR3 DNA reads TGTGCCAGCAGCTTGGTAGCAGGGTTTAATGAAAAACTGTTTTTT. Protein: CASSLVAGFNEKLFF.

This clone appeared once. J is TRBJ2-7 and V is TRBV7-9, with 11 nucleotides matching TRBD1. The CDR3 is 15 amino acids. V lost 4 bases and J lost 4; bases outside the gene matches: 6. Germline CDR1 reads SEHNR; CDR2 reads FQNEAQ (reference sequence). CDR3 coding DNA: TGTGCCAGCAGCTCCCCCGGGACAGGGGGGTACGAGCAGTACTTC. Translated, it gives CASSSPGTGGYEQYF. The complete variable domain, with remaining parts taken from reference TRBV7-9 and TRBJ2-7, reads DTGVSQNPRHKITKRGQNVTFRCDPISEHNRLYWYRQTLGQGPEFLTYFQNEAQLEKSRLLSDRFSAERPKGSFSTLEIQRTEQGDSAMYLCASSSPGTGGYEQYFGPGTRLTVT.

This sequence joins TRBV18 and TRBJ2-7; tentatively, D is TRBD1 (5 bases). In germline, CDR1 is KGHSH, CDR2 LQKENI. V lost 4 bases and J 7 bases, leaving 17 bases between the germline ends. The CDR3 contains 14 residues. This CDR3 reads CASSQIQGSGEQYF. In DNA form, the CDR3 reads TGTGCCAGCTCACAGATACAAGGGTCAGGGGAGCAGTACTTC. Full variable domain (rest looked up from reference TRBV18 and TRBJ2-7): NAGVMQNPRHLVRRRGQEARLRCSPMKGHSHVYWYRQLPEEGLKFMVYLQKENIIDESGMPKERFSAEFPKEGPSILRIQQVVRGDSAAYFCASSQIQGSGEQYFGPGTRLTVT.

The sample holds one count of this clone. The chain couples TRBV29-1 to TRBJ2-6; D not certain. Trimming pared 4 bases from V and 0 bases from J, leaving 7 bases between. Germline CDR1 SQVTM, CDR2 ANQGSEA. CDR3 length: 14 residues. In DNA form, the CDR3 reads TGCAGCGTTGCGGGTCCCTCTGGGGCCAACGTCCTGACTTTC. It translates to CSVAGPSGANVLTF.

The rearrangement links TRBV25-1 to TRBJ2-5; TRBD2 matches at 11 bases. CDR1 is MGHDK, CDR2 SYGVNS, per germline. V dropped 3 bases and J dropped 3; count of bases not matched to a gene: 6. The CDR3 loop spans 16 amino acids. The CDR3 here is CASSEHSGRAKETQYF. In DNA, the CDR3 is TGTGCCAGCAGTGAGCATAGCGGGAGGGCCAAAGAGACCCAGTACTTC.

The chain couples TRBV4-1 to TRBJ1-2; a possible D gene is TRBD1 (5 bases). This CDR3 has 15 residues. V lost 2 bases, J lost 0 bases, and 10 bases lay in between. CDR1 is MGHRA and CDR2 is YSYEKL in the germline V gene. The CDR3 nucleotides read TGCGCCAGCAGCCAAACTCAGGGAACTAACTATGGCTACACCTTC. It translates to CASSQTQGTNYGYTF.

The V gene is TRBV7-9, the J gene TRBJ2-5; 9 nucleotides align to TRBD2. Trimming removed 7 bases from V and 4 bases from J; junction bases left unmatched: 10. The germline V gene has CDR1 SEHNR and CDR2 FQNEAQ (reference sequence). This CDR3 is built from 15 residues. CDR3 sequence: CASMQTSGPTETQYF. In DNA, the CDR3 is TGTGCCAGCATGCAGACTAGCGGACCAACAGAGACCCAGTACTTC.

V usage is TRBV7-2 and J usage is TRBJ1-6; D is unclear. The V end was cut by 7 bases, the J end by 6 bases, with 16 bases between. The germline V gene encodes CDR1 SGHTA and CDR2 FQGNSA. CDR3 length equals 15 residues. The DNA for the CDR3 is TGTGCCAGCACCCCAACTAGGGTGACTAATTCACCCCTCCACTTT. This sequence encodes CASTPTRVTNSPLHF.

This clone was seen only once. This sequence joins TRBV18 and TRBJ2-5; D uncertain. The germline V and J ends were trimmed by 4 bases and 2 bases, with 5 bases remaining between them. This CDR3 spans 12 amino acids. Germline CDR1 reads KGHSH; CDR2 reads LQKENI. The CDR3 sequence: CASSLQQETQYF. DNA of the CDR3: TGTGCCAGCTCACTTCAGCAAGAGACCCAGTACTTC.

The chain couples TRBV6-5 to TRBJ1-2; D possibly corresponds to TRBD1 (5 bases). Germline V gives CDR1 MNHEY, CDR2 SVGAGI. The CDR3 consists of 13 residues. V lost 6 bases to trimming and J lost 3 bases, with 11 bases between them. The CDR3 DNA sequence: TGTGCCAGCAGGCAGGGTGCGTACTATGGCTACACCTTC. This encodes CASRQGAYYGYTF.

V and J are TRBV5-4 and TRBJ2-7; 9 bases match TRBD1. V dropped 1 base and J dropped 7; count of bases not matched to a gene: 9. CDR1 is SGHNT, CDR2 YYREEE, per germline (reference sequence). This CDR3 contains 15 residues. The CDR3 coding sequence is TGTGCCAGCAGCTTGCTGGGACAGGGAATTATAGAGCAGTACTTC. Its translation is CASSLLGQGIIEQYF.

The CDR3 loop is CATSFHLTSGRGGAQDTQYF. The CDR3 nucleotides read TGTGCCACCAGCTTCCACCTGACTAGCGGGAGGGGTGGGGCACAGGATACGCAGTATTTT. The rearrangement uses TRBV15 and TRBJ2-3, with 14 bases aligning to TRBD2. CDR1 is LNHNV, CDR2 YYDKDF, per germline (reference sequence). This CDR3 is 20 amino acids long. Unmatched junction bases numbered 19, after V lost 5 bases and J lost 6 bases.

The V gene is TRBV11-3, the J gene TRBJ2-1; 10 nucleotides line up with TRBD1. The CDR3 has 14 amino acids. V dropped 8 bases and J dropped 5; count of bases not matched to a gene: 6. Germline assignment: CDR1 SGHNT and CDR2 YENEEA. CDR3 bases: TGTGCCAGCCAGACAGGGGGCTTTGACAATGAGCAGTTCTTC. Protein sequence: CASQTGGFDNEQFF.

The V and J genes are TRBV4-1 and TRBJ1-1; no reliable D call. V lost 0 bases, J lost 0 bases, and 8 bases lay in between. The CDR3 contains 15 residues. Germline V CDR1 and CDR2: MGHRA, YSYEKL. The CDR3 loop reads CASSQEERMNTEAFF. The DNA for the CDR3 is TGCGCCAGCAGCCAAGAAGAGCGGATGAACACTGAAGCTTTCTTT.

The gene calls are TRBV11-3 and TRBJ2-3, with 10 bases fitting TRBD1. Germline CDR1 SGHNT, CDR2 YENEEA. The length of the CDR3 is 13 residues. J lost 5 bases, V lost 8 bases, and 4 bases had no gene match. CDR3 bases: TGTGCCAGCGAGGGGACAGGGGAAGATACGCAGTATTTT. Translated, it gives CASEGTGEDTQYF.

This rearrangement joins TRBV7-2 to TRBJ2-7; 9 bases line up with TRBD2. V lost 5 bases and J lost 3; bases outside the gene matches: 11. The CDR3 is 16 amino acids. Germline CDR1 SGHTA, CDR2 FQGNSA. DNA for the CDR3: TGTGCCAGCAGCCCCGGACGACTAGCGGATCTCTACGAGCAGTACTTC. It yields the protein CASSPGRLADLYEQYF.

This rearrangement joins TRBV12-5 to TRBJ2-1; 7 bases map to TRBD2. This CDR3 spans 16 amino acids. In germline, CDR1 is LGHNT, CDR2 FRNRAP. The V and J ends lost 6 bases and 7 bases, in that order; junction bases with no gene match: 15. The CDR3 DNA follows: TGTGCTAGTGGCCCCCGAAAGCGGGGCTGGTCTAATGAGCAGTTCTTC. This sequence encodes CASGPRKRGWSNEQFF.